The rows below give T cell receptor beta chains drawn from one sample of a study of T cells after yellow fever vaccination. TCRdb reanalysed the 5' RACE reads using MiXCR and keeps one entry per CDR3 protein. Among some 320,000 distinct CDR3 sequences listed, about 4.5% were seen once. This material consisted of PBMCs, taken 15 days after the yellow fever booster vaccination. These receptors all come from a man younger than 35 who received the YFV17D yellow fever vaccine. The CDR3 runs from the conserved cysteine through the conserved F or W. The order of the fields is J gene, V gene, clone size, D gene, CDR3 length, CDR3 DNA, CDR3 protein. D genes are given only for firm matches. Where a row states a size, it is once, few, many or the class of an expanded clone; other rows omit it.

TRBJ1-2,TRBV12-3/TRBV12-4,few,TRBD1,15,TGTGCCAGCAGTCCCGACAGGGTCCGTAACTATGGCTACACCTTC,CASSPDRVRNYGYTF
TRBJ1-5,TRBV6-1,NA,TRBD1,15,TGTGCCAGCAGTCGCCGGACAGGCTTGAATCAGCCCCAGCATTTT,CASSRRTGLNQPQHF
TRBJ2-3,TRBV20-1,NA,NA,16,TGCAGTGCTAGAGATTGGGGGACACCCAGCACAGATACGCAGTATTTT,CSARDWGTPSTDTQYF
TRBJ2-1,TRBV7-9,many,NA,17,TGTGCCAGCAGCTTAGGAAATACTAGTCCTTATGGCAATGAGCAGTTCTTC,CASSLGNTSPYGNEQFF
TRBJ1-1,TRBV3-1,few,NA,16,TGTGCCAGCAGTCTCTATCTAAGTGAGGGGAACACTGAAGCTTTCTTT,CASSLYLSEGNTEAFF
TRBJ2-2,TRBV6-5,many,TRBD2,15,TGTGCCAGCAAACCGGGACTAGGAGTCCGAGGGGAGCTGTTTTTT,CASKPGLGVRGELFF
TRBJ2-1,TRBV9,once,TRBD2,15,TGTGCCAGCAGCGTAAATAGCGGGTGGAACAATGAGCAGTTCTTC,CASSVNSGWNNEQFF
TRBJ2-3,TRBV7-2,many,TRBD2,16,TGCGCCAGCAGCCGGACTAGCGGGGGGGGCACAGATACGCAGTATTTT,CASSRTSGGGTDTQYF
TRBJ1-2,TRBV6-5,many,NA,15,TGTGCCAGCAGTTACACCAGGGGCAACGTCTATGGCTACACCTTC,CASSYTRGNVYGYTF
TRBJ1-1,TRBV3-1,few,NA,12,TGTGCCAGCAGCCAAGTGGGGGCGGGAGCTTTCTTT,CASSQVGAGAFF
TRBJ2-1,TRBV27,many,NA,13,TGTGCCAGCAGTTTGGGGCTTGGGGATGAGCAGTTCTTC,CASSLGLGDEQFF
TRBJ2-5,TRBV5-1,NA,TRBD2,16,TGCGCCAGCAGCCCCGGACTAGCGGGAGAACAAGAGACCCAGTACTTC,CASSPGLAGEQETQYF
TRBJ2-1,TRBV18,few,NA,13,TGTGCCAGCTCACCTTTGGACAGACATGAGCAGTTCTTC,CASSPLDRHEQFF
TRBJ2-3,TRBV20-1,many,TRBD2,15,TGCAGTGTTCGACTAGCGGGGTCGAGCACAGATACGCAGTATTTT,CSVRLAGSSTDTQYF
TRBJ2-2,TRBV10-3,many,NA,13,TGTGCCATCAGTGACAAGAGGCCCGGGGAGCTGTTTTTT,CAISDKRPGELFF
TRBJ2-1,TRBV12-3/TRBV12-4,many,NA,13,TGTGCCAGCAGTCTCCCCCCGGAAAATGAGCAGTTCTTC,CASSLPPENEQFF
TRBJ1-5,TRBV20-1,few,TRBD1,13,TGCAGTGCTCCGGGACAGCTCAATCAGCCCCAGCATTTT,CSAPGQLNQPQHF
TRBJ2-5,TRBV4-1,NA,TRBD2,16,TGCGCCAGCAGCGCCTCAGGCGGGGGGTGGGGAGAGACCCAGTACTTC,CASSASGGGWGETQYF
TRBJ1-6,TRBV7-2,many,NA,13,TGTGCCAGCAGCCGCTCCTATAATTCACCCCTCCACTTT,CASSRSYNSPLHF
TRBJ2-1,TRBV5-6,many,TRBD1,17,TGTGCCAGCAGCTTGGACCGGGGGGACAGGGGATACAATGAGCAGTTCTTC,CASSLDRGDRGYNEQFF
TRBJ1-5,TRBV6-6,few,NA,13,TGTGCCAGCAGTTCGGGGTGGGATCAGCCCCAGCATTTT,CASSSGWDQPQHF
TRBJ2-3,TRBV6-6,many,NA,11,TGTGCCAGCACTAAACTGGATACGCAGTATTTT,CASTKLDTQYF
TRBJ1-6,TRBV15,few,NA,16,TGTGCCACCCGAGCGGGACAAACATCCTATAATTCACCCCTCCACTTT,CATRAGQTSYNSPLHF
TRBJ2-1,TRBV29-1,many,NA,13,TGCAGCGTTGAAGATGTCCCGTACAATGAGCAGTTCTTC,CSVEDVPYNEQFF